This T cell receptor (beta chain) was retrieved from a study of shared clonotypes between healthy human individuals. Study-level results: Deeper or shallower sequencing was expected to change how clonotypes are shared among donors. Naive subsets typically showed greater estimated richness than memory subsets.

Profiled with immunoSEQ multiplex PCR; TCRdb holds only in-frame clones, not every one. The sample shows under 850,000 clones, around 93% of them seen only once. CD8 cells classed as naive were CD45RO-negative and positively selected for CCR7, excluding terminally differentiated effector memory CD45RA+ cells. The CDR3 is 13 residues long. Between the trimmed V and J ends, which lost 1 base and 4 bases, there was a span of 7 bases. As regards this clone: Its antigen is not known.

This sequence was found in a young man in good health. The chain is built from TRBV23-1 and TRBJ1-2; D unresolved. TRBV23-1 is flagged as an ORF with uncertain function. The specimen was naive CD8+ T cells sorted from blood. CDR3 sequence reads: CASSQWGCYGYTF. CDR3 nucleotide sequence: TGCGCCAGCAGTCAATGGGGATGCTATGGCTACACCTTC.